The clone carrying this TCR beta chain was found a few times. The CDR3 spans 13 residues. In germline, CDR1 is SNHLY, CDR2 FYNNEI. Trimming removed 7 bases at V and 8 bases at J, with 14 bases between. These data come from a study of human T cells and chemical hapten exposure. One entry per CDR3 protein results from TCRdb running MiXCR on the RACE reads. The data hold about 160,000 distinct CDR3 sequences, with around a quarter observed a single time. Time point defined: patch test 3, about 24 weeks after DPC sensitization. Described treatment: therapeutic diphenylcyclopropenone sensitization with weekly scalp DPC. The study extracted total RNA from unfractionated whole blood.

The receptor comes from a woman aged 18-29 years with alopecia areata. Some clones in this sample may be carry-over from other donors' samples. The V and J genes are TRBV2 and TRBJ2-2; no reliable D call. Here the sequenced sample was whole blood, taken in connection with sensitization to the hapten diphenylcyclopropenone (DPC). This CDR3 reads CASTSSTPGELFF. The CDR3 coding sequence is TGTGCCAGCACTAGTTCCACCCCGGGGGAGCTGTTTTTT.